The clone carrying this T cell receptor (beta chain) was recorded a few times. The entry originates in a study of T-cell memory formation after mild COVID-19. The germline gives CDR1 GTSNPN, CDR2 SVGIG (reference sequence). Deletions cut 5 bases from V and 2 bases from J, with 13 bases between. The CDR3 has 13 residues. TCRdb passed the 5' RACE reads through MiXCR, listing each CDR3 protein once. The sample holds under 200,000 distinct CDR3 sequences, roughly 28% seen once. The receptor was derived from an adult woman who had mild COVID-19 (a few samples of this study predate the infection). Cell type and time point are not known. The J gene is TRBJ2-7, the V gene TRBV30, with a weak D call TRBD2 (5 bases). The specimen sequenced was PBMCs or a T cell subset sorted from them (not recorded which). CDR3 amino acids: CAWHTEAPYEQYF. The CDR3 DNA sequence: TGTGCCTGGCACACGGAGGCCCCCTACGAGCAGTACTTC.